A single sample is the source of the 10 T cell receptor beta chains below, sequenced in a study of blood T cells in healthy people across ages. For the second PCR, which ran for about 7 to 12 cycles, a sample-barcoded 5' primer and a J-beta primer mix were used. In TCRdb, the 5' RACE reads were re-called with MiXCR into one record per CDR3 protein. There are about 800,000 distinct CDR3 sequences in the sample; roughly 64% occur only once, and roughly 22% lies in the top ten. Sequencing input: blood. These receptors were taken from a man aged 25-45 years in good health.

This rearrangement joins TRBV7-8 to TRBJ2-7; a weak D match, TRBD1 (5 bases). The germline V gene has CDR1 SGHVS and CDR2 FQNEAQ. Trimming took off 4 bases at V and 0 bases at J, with 13 bases between the two ends. The CDR3 loop spans 15 amino acids. CDR3 nucleotide sequence: TGTGCCAGCAGCTCGGACACACTAACCTCCTACGAGCAGTACTTC. Protein: CASSSDTLTSYEQYF.

The V gene is TRBV4-2, the J gene TRBJ2-7, with D possibly being TRBD1 or TRBD2 (5 bases each). The germline V gene encodes CDR1 LGHNA and CDR2 YNFKEQ. CDR3 length equals 19 residues. Trimming cost V 3 bases and J 1 base, with 25 bases left between them. For the CDR3, the DNA is TGTGCCAGCAGCCATACCTCACATGCGGGCAGACAGAGTTCCTACGAGCAGTACTTC. It yields the protein CASSHTSHAGRQSSYEQYF.

The rearrangement links TRBV28 to TRBJ2-5; 8 positions match TRBD2. The DNA end is a closer match to TRBJ2-7, so the J assignment may be wrong. CDR3 length: 15 amino acids. Germline CDR1 is MDHEN and CDR2 is SYDVKM. The CDR3 DNA sequence: TGTGCCAGTCTCCCGGGACTAGGGGTCGTAAGCGAGCAGTACTTC. Translated, it gives CASLPGLGVVSEQYF.

The V gene is TRBV7-2, the J gene TRBJ1-5, with D unresolved. The CDR3 runs to 13 residues. The V and J ends lost 0 bases and 6 bases respectively, with 6 bases between them. Germline assignment: CDR1 SGHTA and CDR2 FQGNSA. The CDR3 region is CASSLAAAQPQHF. Written as DNA, the CDR3 is TGTGCCAGCAGCTTAGCCGCAGCTCAGCCCCAGCATTTT.

The CDR3 protein is CASRLTEIEETQYF. The CDR3 bases are TGCGCCAGCAGGCTGACAGAGATCGAGGAGACCCAGTACTTC. The rearrangement links TRBV5-1 to TRBJ2-5, with a tentative D call TRBD1 (5 bases). The CDR3 consists of 14 residues. Germline V gene lookup returns CDR1 SGHRS and CDR2 YFSETQ. Trimming took off 5 bases at V and 5 bases at J, with 16 bases between the two ends.

This clonotype was found a few times. This chain links TRBV12-3 or TRBV12-4 with TRBJ1-2; TRBD1 aligns across 8 bases. Trimming at V came to 6 bases and at J to 8 bases, leaving 8 bases not matched to a gene. The CDR3 length is 13 residues. Written as DNA, the CDR3 is TGTGCCAGCAGATCGGACAGGGTCGGGGGCTACACCTTC. The encoded protein is CASRSDRVGGYTF.

The chain links TRBV6-6 to TRBJ1-6; TRBD1 might be the D (5 bases). The CDR3 is 15 amino acids. CDR1 MNHNY and CDR2 SVGAGI come from the germline V gene (reference sequence). The V and J ends lost 1 base and 6 bases respectively, with 10 bases between them. CDR3 region: CASSYYRDFNSPLHF. Written as DNA, the CDR3 is TGTGCCAGCAGTTACTACCGGGACTTTAATTCACCCCTCCACTTT.

V and J are TRBV15 and TRBJ2-4, with D hard to call. The better agreement between TRBJ2-7 and the DNA end casts doubt on the J call. The germline V gene has CDR1 LNHNV and CDR2 YYDKDF (reference sequence). CDR3 length: 15 amino acids. For the CDR3, the DNA is TGTGCCACCAGCAGAGATATTGGAGTGGGTTACGAGCAGTACTTC. This gives the protein CATSRDIGVGYEQYF.

This clonotype appeared many times. V gene TRBV7-2 combines with J gene TRBJ2-7, with 9 bases lining up with TRBD2. This CDR3 spans 14 amino acids. V dropped 5 bases and J dropped 1; count of bases not matched to a gene: 3. Germline CDR1 reads SGHTA; CDR2 reads FQGNSA. This CDR3 is CASSRTSDSYEQYF. CDR3 bases: TGTGCCAGCAGCCGGACTAGCGATTCCTACGAGCAGTACTTC.

The chain couples TRBV20-1 to TRBJ1-2; possibly TRBD1 for D (6 bases). Trimming pared 4 bases from V and 4 bases from J, leaving 19 bases between. The CDR3 is 15 amino acids. Germline-derived CDR1 and CDR2 are DFQATT and SNEGSKA (reference sequence). The CDR3 coding sequence is TGCAGTGCTATCTCGGGACACCCATCGAGCTATGGCTACACCTTC. Translation: CSAISGHPSSYGYTF.